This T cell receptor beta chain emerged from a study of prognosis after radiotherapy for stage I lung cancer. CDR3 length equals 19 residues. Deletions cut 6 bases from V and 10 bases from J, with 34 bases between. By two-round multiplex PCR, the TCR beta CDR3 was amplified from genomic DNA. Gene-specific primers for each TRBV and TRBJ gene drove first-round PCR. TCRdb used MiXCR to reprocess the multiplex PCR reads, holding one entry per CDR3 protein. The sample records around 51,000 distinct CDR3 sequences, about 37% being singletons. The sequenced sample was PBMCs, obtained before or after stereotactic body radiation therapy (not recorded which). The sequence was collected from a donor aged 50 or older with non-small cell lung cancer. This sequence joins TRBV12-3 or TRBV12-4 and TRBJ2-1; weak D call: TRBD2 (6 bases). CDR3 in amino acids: CASSTLGSSFLPGGLEQFF. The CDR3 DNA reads TGTGCCAGCAGCACCCTGGGGTCTAGCTTTCTACCCGGGGGATTGGAGCAGTTCTTC.